The rows below give T cell receptor beta chains drawn from one sample of a study of shared clonotypes between healthy human individuals. Assay used: immunoSEQ multiplex PCR; TCRdb lists only in-frame clones, some missing. The sample consists of roughly 410,000 clones, 95% to 97% of them appearing once. Sequencing was done on a sample of memory CD8+ T cells sorted from blood. Receptors originate from a man aged 25-45 years in good health. The CDR3 runs from the conserved cysteine through the conserved F or W. Fields, in order: clone size, D gene, V gene, J gene, CDR3 protein, CDR3 DNA. A D gene is named only where the DNA matches it firmly. Clone size is given for some rows only: seen once, a few or many times, or a class if the clone is expanded.

>NA|NA|TRBV4-2|TRBJ1-3
CASSHDTSSGNTIYF
TGTGCCAGCAGCCATGACACGAGCTCTGGAAACACCATATATTTT
>NA|NA|TRBV9|TRBJ2-7
CASSAGAKQGDEQYF
TGTGCCAGCAGCGCAGGCGCTAAACAGGGTGACGAGCAGTACTTC
>NA|NA|TRBV19|TRBJ2-2
CASSIGEIGELFF
TGTGCCAGTAGTATAGGGGAAATCGGGGAGCTGTTTTTT
>NA|NA|TRBV18|TRBJ2-1
CASSPGARNEQFF
TGTGCCAGCTCGCCGGGAGCCCGCAATGAGCAGTTCTTC
>NA|TRBD2|TRBV28|TRBJ2-3
CASSLFFGTSGRKDTQYF
TGTGCCAGCAGTTTATTCTTCGGGACTAGCGGGAGGAAAGATACGCAGTATTTT
>NA|NA|TRBV4-1|TRBJ2-7
CASSARGEQYF
TGCGCCAGCAGCGCCAGAGGGGAGCAGTACTTC
>NA|NA|TRBV15|TRBJ2-7
CATSRDRLRIGEQYF
TGTGCCACCAGCAGAGATCGTTTAAGGATCGGAGAGCAGTACTTC
>NA|NA|TRBV5-4|TRBJ2-6
CASSPDSSGANVLTF
TGTGCCAGCAGCCCGGACAGCTCTGGGGCCAACGTCCTGACTTTC
>NA|NA|TRBV10-3|TRBJ2-1
CAINEGLEKNEQFF
TGTGCCATCAACGAGGGGCTAGAGAAAAATGAGCAGTTCTTC
>NA|TRBD2|TRBV7-2|TRBJ2-7
CASSWDYSSYEQYF
TGTGCCAGCAGCTGGGACTATTCTTCCTACGAGCAGTACTTC
>NA|TRBD2|TRBV5-1|TRBJ2-5
CASSLDGLAGDIRRETQYF
TGCGCCAGCAGCTTGGACGGACTAGCGGGCGACATACGACGCGAGACCCAGTACTTC
>NA|TRBD2|TRBV6-5|TRBJ2-2
CASLRWEGDTVGLFF
TGTGCCAGCCTTAGGTGGGAGGGTGATACCGTGGGGCTGTTTTTT
>NA|NA|TRBV6-5|TRBJ2-3
CASSPWGLPTDTQYF
TGTGCCAGCAGCCCATGGGGACTCCCCACAGATACGCAGTATTTT
>NA|TRBD2|TRBV2|TRBJ2-7
CASSLLTSPSSYEQYF
TGTGCCAGCAGTTTATTGACTAGCCCTAGCTCCTACGAGCAGTACTTC
>once|NA|TRBV19|TRBJ2-7
CASARSSGYEQYF
TGTGCCAGTGCTCGGAGTTCGGGGTACGAGCAGTACTTC
>NA|NA|TRBV13|TRBJ2-7
CASSSDSSYEQYF
TGTGCCAGCAGCTCGGACAGCTCCTACGAGCAGTACTTC
>NA|TRBD1|TRBV28|TRBJ2-7
CASGRDSTYEQYF
TGTGCCAGCGGTCGGGACAGTACGTACGAGCAGTACTTC
>NA|TRBD2|TRBV9|TRBJ2-1
CASSPPSLAGAYNEQFF
TGTGCCAGCAGCCCCCCCTCCCTAGCGGGAGCTTACAATGAGCAGTTCTTC
>once|NA|TRBV30|TRBJ1-5
CAWSQWSGNQPQHF
TGTGCCTGGAGTCAATGGTCGGGCAATCAGCCCCAGCATTTT
>NA|TRBD2|TRBV19|TRBJ2-5
CASSIGSSGGTQYF
TGTGCCAGTAGTATAGGTTCTAGCGGAGGGACCCAGTACTTC
>NA|NA|TRBV28|TRBJ1-1
CASSIGRGTEAFF
TGTGCCAGCAGTATTGGCAGGGGCACTGAAGCTTTCTTT
>NA|NA|TRBV2|TRBJ1-2
CAGRQSANYGYTF
TGTGCCGGGAGACAGAGCGCTAACTATGGCTACACCTTC
>NA|NA|TRBV7-9|TRBJ2-1
CASSLGSSYNEQFF
TGTGCCAGCAGCTTAGGTTCCTCCTACAATGAGCAGTTCTTC
>NA|TRBD2|TRBV27|TRBJ2-1
CASSTSRLAGVGNEQFF
TGTGCCAGCAGTACATCAAGACTAGCGGGAGTCGGCAATGAGCAGTTCTTC
>NA|TRBD1|TRBV5-1|TRBJ2-2
CASSLGTVLYTGELFF
TGCGCCAGCAGCCTGGGGACAGTCCTCTACACCGGGGAGCTGTTTTTT
>NA|TRBD2|TRBV29-1|TRBJ2-3
CSVGREWSDTQYF
TGCAGCGTTGGGCGGGAGTGGTCAGATACGCAGTATTTT
>few|TRBD1|TRBV19|TRBJ1-2
CASSITGADGYTF
TGTGCCAGTAGTATAACAGGGGCGGATGGCTACACCTTC
>NA|NA|TRBV30|TRBJ1-1
CAWSGPTGNTEAFF
TGTGCCTGGAGTGGCCCGACAGGGAACACTGAAGCTTTCTTT
>NA|NA|TRBV19|TRBJ2-1
CASSSGDSANNEQFF
TGTGCCAGTAGTTCCGGTGATAGCGCAAACAATGAGCAGTTCTTC
>NA|NA|TRBV7-8|TRBJ2-3
CASSLITPDTDTQYF
TGTGCCAGCAGCTTAATTACTCCAGACACAGATACGCAGTATTTT
>NA|NA|TRBV19|TRBJ2-5
CASGPSGGQETQYF
TGTGCCAGCGGACCCAGTGGGGGGCAAGAGACCCAGTACTTC
>NA|NA|TRBV10-3|TRBJ1-2
CAISKTGTEDGYTF
TGTGCCATCAGTAAGACGGGGACGGAAGATGGCTACACCTTC
>NA|TRBD2|TRBV6-1|TRBJ2-5
CASMAGAVTQYF
TGTGCCAGCATGGCGGGAGCTGTGACCCAGTACTTC
>NA|NA|TRBV27|TRBJ1-5
CASSLKYSNQPQHF
TGTGCCAGCAGTTTAAAATATAGCAATCAGCCCCAGCATTTT
>once|TRBD1|TRBV28|TRBJ1-2
CASSSFPTGRGYGYTF
TGTGCCAGCAGTTCCTTCCCGACAGGGAGGGGCTATGGCTACACCTTC